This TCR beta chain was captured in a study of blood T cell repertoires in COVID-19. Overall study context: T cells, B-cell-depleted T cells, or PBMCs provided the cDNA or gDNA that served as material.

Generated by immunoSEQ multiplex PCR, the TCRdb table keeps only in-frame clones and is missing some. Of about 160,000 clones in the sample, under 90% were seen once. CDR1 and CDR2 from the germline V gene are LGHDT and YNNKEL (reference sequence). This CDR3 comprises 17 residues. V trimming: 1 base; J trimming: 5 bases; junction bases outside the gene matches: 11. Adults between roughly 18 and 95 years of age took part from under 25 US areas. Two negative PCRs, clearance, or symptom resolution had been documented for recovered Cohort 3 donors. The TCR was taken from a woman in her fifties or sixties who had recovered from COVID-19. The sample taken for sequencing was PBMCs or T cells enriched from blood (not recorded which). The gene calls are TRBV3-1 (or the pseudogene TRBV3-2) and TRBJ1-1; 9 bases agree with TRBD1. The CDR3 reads CASSQGFRTGVGTEAFF. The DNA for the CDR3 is TGTGCCAGCAGCCAAGGGTTCCGGACAGGGGTAGGGACTGAAGCTTTCTTT.